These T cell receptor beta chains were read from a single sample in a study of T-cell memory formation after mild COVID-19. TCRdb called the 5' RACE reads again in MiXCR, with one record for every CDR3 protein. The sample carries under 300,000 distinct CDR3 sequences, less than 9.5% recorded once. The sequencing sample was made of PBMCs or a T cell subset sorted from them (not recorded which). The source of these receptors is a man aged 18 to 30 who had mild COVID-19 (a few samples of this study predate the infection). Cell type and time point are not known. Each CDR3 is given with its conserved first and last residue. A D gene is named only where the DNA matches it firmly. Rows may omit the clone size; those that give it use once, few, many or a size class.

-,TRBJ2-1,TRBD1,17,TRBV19,TGTGCCAGTAGTATAGTCGGGACGATGTACAGGGGACCTGGGCAGTTCTTC,CASSIVGTMYRGPGQFF
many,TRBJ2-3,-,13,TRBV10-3,TGTGCCATCAAGGGCACCCAAGGAGATACGCAGTATTTT,CAIKGTQGDTQYF
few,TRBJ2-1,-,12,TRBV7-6,TGTGCCAGCAGTTCCCGGGATCTCGAGCAGTTCTTC,CASSSRDLEQFF
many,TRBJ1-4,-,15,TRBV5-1,TGCGCCAGCAGCGATCCAACAGGGTCTGGAGAAAAACTGTTTTTT,CASSDPTGSGEKLFF
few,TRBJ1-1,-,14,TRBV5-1,TGCGCCAGCAGCTTGGCCGTCACGAACCCTGAAGCTTTCTTT,CASSLAVTNPEAFF
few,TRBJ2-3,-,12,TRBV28,TGTGCCAGCAGTTTTGGCAGCTTCGCCCCCCAATTT,CASSFGSFAPQF
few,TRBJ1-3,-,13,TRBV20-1,TGCAGTGCTGCGCAGGGAGCCGGAAACACCATATATTTT,CSAAQGAGNTIYF
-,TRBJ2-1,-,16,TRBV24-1,TGTGCCACCAGTGATAGTTTGGGAACTCTCCACGAGGAGCAGTTCTTC,CATSDSLGTLHEEQFF
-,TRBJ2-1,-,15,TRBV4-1,TGCGCCAGCAGCCAGAGTTCTTATACCTACAATGAGCAGTTCTTC,CASSQSSYTYNEQFF
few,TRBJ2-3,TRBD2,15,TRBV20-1,TGCAGTGCTAGAAGGGTAGGACTAGCGGGGGATACGCAGTATTTT,CSARRVGLAGDTQYF
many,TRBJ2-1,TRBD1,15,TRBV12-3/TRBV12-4,TGTGCCAGCAGCTATGACAGGGTTGCCTACAATGAGCAGTTCTTC,CASSYDRVAYNEQFF
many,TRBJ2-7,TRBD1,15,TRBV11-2,TGTGCCAGCAGCCCAGGGGGGACAGGGAACTACGAGCAGTACTTC,CASSPGGTGNYEQYF
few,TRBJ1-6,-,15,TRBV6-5,TGTGCCAGCAGTTACCGGACGAGTGCGAGTTCACCCCTCCACTTT,CASSYRTSASSPLHF
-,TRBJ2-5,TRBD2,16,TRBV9,TGTGCCAGCAGCGGTCCACTCGGGACTAGTGGAGAGACCCAGTACTTC,CASSGPLGTSGETQYF
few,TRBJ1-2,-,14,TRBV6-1,TGTGCCAGCAGTGAAGTTCCAGGGGAGAGTGGCTACACCTTC,CASSEVPGESGYTF
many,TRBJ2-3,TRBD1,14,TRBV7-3,TGTGCCAGCAGCCTAACAGGGGCCCGAGATACGCAGTATTTT,CASSLTGARDTQYF
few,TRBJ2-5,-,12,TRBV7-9,TGTGCCAGCGGGCATTCTGGAAAGACCCAGTACTTC,CASGHSGKTQYF
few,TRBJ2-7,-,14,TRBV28,TGTGCCGCCGCTACAGGCCCCGATCTTTACGAGCAGTACTTC,CAAATGPDLYEQYF
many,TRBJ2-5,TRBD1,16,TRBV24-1,TGTGCCACCAGCACCCCGGGACAGGGTTACCAAGAGACCCAGTACTTC,CATSTPGQGYQETQYF
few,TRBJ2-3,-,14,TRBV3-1,TGTGCCAGCAGCCCCCGACTACTTCCGGATACGCAGTATTTT,CASSPRLLPDTQYF
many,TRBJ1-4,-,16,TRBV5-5,TGTGCCAGCAGCTTGGCTCCAGGCAGGGGTGATGAAAAACTGTTTTTT,CASSLAPGRGDEKLFF
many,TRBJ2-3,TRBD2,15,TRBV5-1,TGCGCCAGCAGCGGGACTAGCGCGTACACAGATACGCAGTATTTT,CASSGTSAYTDTQYF
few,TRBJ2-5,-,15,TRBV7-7,TGTGCCAGCAGGCCCGGTTTAGCGGACCAAGAGACCCAGTACTTC,CASRPGLADQETQYF
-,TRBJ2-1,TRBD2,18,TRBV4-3,TGCGCCAGCAGCCAAGGGCTGGGACTAGCGGGTCCCTACAATGAGCAGTTCTTC,CASSQGLGLAGPYNEQFF
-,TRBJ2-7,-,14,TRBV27,TGTGCCAGCAGTCCCATAGAGAGTTCCTACGAGCAGTACTTC,CASSPIESSYEQYF
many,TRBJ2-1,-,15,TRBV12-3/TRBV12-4,TGTGCCAGCAGACCTCTTGGGGGGGCGATCAATGAGCAGTTCTTC,CASRPLGGAINEQFF
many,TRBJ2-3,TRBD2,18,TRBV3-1,TGTGCCAGCAGCCAAGGGGAGACTAGCGGATTGAGCACAGATACGCAGTATTTT,CASSQGETSGLSTDTQYF
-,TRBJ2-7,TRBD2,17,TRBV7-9,TGTGCCAGCAGCTTCTCTTCTAGCGGGAAACGGACCTACGAGCAGTACTTC,CASSFSSSGKRTYEQYF
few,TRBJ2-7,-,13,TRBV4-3,TGCGCCAGCAGCCCGGACCGCTCCTACGAGCAGTACTTC,CASSPDRSYEQYF
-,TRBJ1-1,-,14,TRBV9,TGTGCCAGCAGCGTAGTTCCGGTCAACACTGAAGCTTTCTTT,CASSVVPVNTEAFF
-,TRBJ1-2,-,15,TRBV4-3,TGCGCCAGCAGCCAAGACGTGTCGACGGGCTATGGCTACACCTTC,CASSQDVSTGYGYTF
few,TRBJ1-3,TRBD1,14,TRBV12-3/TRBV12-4,TGTGCCAGCAGTTTACCACAGGGGAGAAACACCATATATTTT,CASSLPQGRNTIYF
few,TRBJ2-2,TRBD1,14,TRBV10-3,TGTGCCATCAGTGCGGGACAGGGGACCGGGGAGCTGTTTTTT,CAISAGQGTGELFF
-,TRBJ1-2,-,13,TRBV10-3,TGTGCCATCAGTGGGGATGGTTATGGCGGCTACACCTTC,CAISGDGYGGYTF
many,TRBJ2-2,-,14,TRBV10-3,TGTGCCATCAGTGTAAACAGGGAACCCGGGGAGCTGTTTTTT,CAISVNREPGELFF
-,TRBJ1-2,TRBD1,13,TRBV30,TGTGCCTGGAGTGAGGGGACAGGATATGGCTACACCTTC,CAWSEGTGYGYTF
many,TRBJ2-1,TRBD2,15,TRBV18,TGTGCCAGCTCCCCACTAGCGGGGGCGTACAATGAGCAGTTCTTC,CASSPLAGAYNEQFF
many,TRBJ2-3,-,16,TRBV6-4,TGTGCCAGCAGTGACAAAACAGGGAGCGGCACAGATACGCAGTATTTT,CASSDKTGSGTDTQYF
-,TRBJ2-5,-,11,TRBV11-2,TGTGCCATCCGGAGGGGCGAGACCCAGTACTTC,CAIRRGETQYF
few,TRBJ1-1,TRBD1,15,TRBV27,TGTGCCAGCAGTTTACTGGGCCAGGGGGACTCTGAAGCTTTCTTT,CASSLLGQGDSEAFF
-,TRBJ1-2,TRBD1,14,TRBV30,TGTGCCTGGGCCCCCGGGACAGTCGGCTATGGCTACACCTTC,CAWAPGTVGYGYTF
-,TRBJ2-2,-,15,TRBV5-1,TGCGCCAGCAGCTTGGGACTAGCGAACACCGGGGAGCTGTTTTTT,CASSLGLANTGELFF
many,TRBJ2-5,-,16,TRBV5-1,TGCGCCAGCAGCAGTGAAGGGACGGCCTACGAAGAGACCCAGTACTTC,CASSSEGTAYEETQYF
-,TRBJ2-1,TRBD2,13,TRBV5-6,TGTGCCAGCAGCTTTAGGACTAGGGATGAGCAGTTCTTC,CASSFRTRDEQFF
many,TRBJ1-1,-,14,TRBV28,TGTGCCAGCAGTTCCTCTTGGGGGAACACTGAAGCTTTCTTT,CASSSSWGNTEAFF
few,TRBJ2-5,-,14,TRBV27,TGTGCCAGCAGTTTATCGAGGATAGCAGAGACCCAGTACTTC,CASSLSRIAETQYF
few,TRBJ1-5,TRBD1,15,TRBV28,TGTGCCAGCAAGGGACAGGGGTATAGCAATCAGCCCCAGCATTTT,CASKGQGYSNQPQHF
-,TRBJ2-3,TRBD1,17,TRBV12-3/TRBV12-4,TGTGCCAGCAGTTTAGGGACAGGGGTTATTTTGACAGATACGCAGTATTTT,CASSLGTGVILTDTQYF
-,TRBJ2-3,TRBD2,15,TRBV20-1,TGCAGTGCAACCCGTCTTGCGGGGGGGACAGATACTCAGTATTTT,CSATRLAGGTDTQYF
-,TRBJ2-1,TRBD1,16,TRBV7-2,TGTGCCAGCAGCTTAGTGGCGGCAGGGGGATTCAATGAGCAGTTCTTC,CASSLVAAGGFNEQFF
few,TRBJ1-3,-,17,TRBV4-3,TGCGCCAGCAGCCAAGAGGGCGCAGGCTCCTCTGGAAACACCATATATTTT,CASSQEGAGSSGNTIYF
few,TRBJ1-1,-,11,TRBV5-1,TGCGCCAGCCAACGAGACACTGAAGCTTTCTTT,CASQRDTEAFF
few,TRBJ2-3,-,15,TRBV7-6,TGTGCCAGCAGCCGCCTAGGGCCACGCACAGATACGCAGTATTTT,CASSRLGPRTDTQYF
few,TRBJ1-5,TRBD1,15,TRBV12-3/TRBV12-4,TGTGCCAGCAGCAACACCGGGACAGGGAGACAGCCCCAGCATTTT,CASSNTGTGRQPQHF
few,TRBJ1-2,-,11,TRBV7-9,TGTGCGGGCAGGGGCGAAGATGGCTACACCTTC,CAGRGEDGYTF
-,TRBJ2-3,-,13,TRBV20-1,TGCAGTGCTAGATGGCCGACAGGAGATACGCAGTATTTT,CSARWPTGDTQYF
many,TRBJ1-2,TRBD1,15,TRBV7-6,TGTGCCAGCAGCTTAGAGTTCGGGACAGGGGTTGGCTACACCTTC,CASSLEFGTGVGYTF